The 26 T cell receptor beta chains given below trace back to one sample, sequenced in a study of shared clonotypes between healthy human individuals. The naive CD8 fraction comprised CD45RO-negative cells positively selected for CCR7 and excluded terminally differentiated effector memory CD45RA+ cells. Profiled with immunoSEQ multiplex PCR; TCRdb holds only in-frame clones, not every one. Found here are millions of clones, just over 90% of them singletons; the top ten hold roughly 1.7%. Input material: naive CD8+ T cells from PBMCs. Receptor source: a man aged 18 to 30 in good health. Some clones in this sample may be carry-over from other donors' samples.

The chain couples TRBV5-5 to TRBJ2-1; TRBD1 agrees at 7 bases. Germline CDR1 and CDR2: SGHKS and YYEKEE (reference sequence). The CDR3 sequence is 15 residues long. V was pared by 4 bases and J by 0 bases, with 4 bases of the junction left unmatched. The DNA of the CDR3 is TGTGCCAGCAGCCTACAGGGGAGCTCCTACAATGAGCAGTTCTTC. It translates to CASSLQGSSYNEQFF.

The chain joins TRBV12-5 to TRBJ1-4, with D maybe TRBD1 (6 bases). The V end was cut by 0 bases, the J end by 7 bases, with 27 bases between. The CDR3 is 20 residues long. Germline CDR1 and CDR2: LGHNT and FRNRAP. CDR3 coding DNA: TGTGCTAGTGGTTTGGTACCCCCCAGGAGGGGGTTAGCTTTGCGTGAAAAACTGTTTTTT. As protein: CASGLVPPRRGLALREKLFF.

The chain couples TRBV7-2 to TRBJ2-2; 11 bases map to TRBD2. Germline V CDR1 and CDR2: SGHTA, FQGNSA. With 5 bases clipped from V and 5 bases from J, the junction kept 13 bases outside the gene matches. The CDR3 is 18 residues long. The CDR3, as DNA: TGTGCCAGCAGCCAAGACATACTAGCGGGAGTTGGAACCGGGGAGCTGTTTTTT. It encodes CASSQDILAGVGTGELFF.

The rearrangement links TRBV19 to TRBJ1-1; the D is unclear. The CDR3 consists of 14 residues. In germline, CDR1 is LNHDA, CDR2 SQIVND (reference sequence). V dropped 3 bases and J dropped 0 bases, with 8 bases sitting between them. CDR3 in DNA: TGTGCCAGTAGTATGGGCGGGGTGAACACTGAAGCTTTCTTT. The encoded protein is CASSMGGVNTEAFF. Drawing the rest from reference TRBV19 and TRBJ1-1, the complete variable domain is DGGITQSPKYLFRKEGQNVTLSCEQNLNHDAMYWYRQDPGQGLRLIYYSQIVNDFQKGDIAEGYSVSREKKESFPLTVTSAQKNPTAFYLCASSMGGVNTEAFFGQGTRLTVV.

V usage is TRBV5-6 and J usage is TRBJ1-2; 8 bases map to TRBD1. This CDR3 has 18 amino acids. The V and J ends lost 3 bases and 5 bases, in that order; junction bases with no gene match: 18. The germline V gene encodes CDR1 SGHDT and CDR2 YYEEEE. The CDR3 region is CASSSVGTGPFVEYGYTF. In DNA, the CDR3 is TGTGCCAGCAGCTCGGTCGGGACAGGCCCTTTTGTAGAGTATGGCTACACCTTC.

This clone was recorded once. CDR3 nucleotide sequence: TGTGCCAGCAGCTCCTCCACAGGGAGAGAAGAGCAGTACTTC. It is translated as CASSSSTGREEQYF. This sequence joins TRBV7-9 and TRBJ2-7, with D tentatively TRBD1 (6 bases). The V end lost 4 bases, the J end lost 7 bases, and 17 bases lay between the germline ends. There are 14 residues in the CDR3. Germline V gives CDR1 SEHNR, CDR2 FQNEAQ (reference sequence).

This rearrangement joins TRBV27 to TRBJ2-5, with D maybe TRBD1 (5 bases). The better agreement between TRBJ2-7 and the DNA end casts doubt on the J call. The CDR3 spans 11 residues. CDR1 is MNHEY and CDR2 is SMNVEV in the germline V gene (reference sequence). DNA of the CDR3: TGTGCCAGCATAGGGGCGAGCGAGCAGTACTTC. Its protein is CASIGASEQYF.

The rearrangement joins TRBV27 to TRBJ2-7; TRBD2 agrees at 12 bases. Trimming at V came to 4 bases and at J to 5 bases, leaving 9 bases not matched to a gene. Germline CDR1 and CDR2: MNHEY and SMNVEV (reference sequence). This CDR3 is built from 16 residues. CDR3 residues: CASSSQTSGSLDEQYF. The CDR3 DNA is TGTGCCAGCAGTTCGCAGACTAGCGGGAGTCTCGACGAGCAGTACTTC.

The CDR3 protein is CASSVGPQERSYEQYF. DNA for the CDR3: TGTGCCAGCAGCGTAGGGCCCCAAGAAAGGTCCTACGAGCAGTACTTC. V is TRBV7-9 and J is TRBJ2-7; D gene uncertain. CDR3 length equals 16 residues. Germline loops: CDR1 SEHNR, CDR2 FQNEAQ (reference sequence). Trimming pared 5 bases from V and 1 base from J, leaving 18 bases between.

A note on this clone: Different DNA sequences within this sample yield the same CDR3. The chain links TRBV7-9 to TRBJ2-1; unclear D gene. Germline values: CDR1 SEHNR, CDR2 FQNEAQ (reference sequence). The CDR3 spans 15 residues. V was shortened by 1 base and J by 2 bases, with 9 bases between the two germline ends. The CDR3 loop is CASSLGGQPYNEQFF. The DNA for the CDR3 is TGTGCCAGCAGCTTAGGCGGCCAACCCTACAATGAGCAGTTCTTC.

In the case of this clone: Distinct nucleotide sequences in the sample also encode this CDR3. This rearrangement joins TRBV9 to TRBJ2-7; D possibly corresponds to TRBD1 (6 bases). Germline lookup yields CDR1 SGDLS and CDR2 YYNGEE. Trimming removed 0 bases at V and 2 bases at J, with 12 bases between. This CDR3 comprises 15 residues. CDR3 in DNA: TGTGCCAGCAGCGTAGGGGCAGGGGCAACCTACGAGCAGTACTTC. As protein: CASSVGAGATYEQYF.

The V call is TRBV5-6, the J call TRBJ2-7, with 10 bases that match TRBD1. CDR1 is SGHDT and CDR2 is YYEEEE in the germline V gene. The CDR3 covers 15 residues. The V and J ends lost 4 bases and 6 bases, in that order; junction bases with no gene match: 10. This CDR3 is CASSATGQGSVEQYF. CDR3 nucleotides: TGTGCCAGCAGCGCAACGGGACAGGGGTCGGTCGAGCAGTACTTC.

V usage is TRBV6-5 and J usage is TRBJ1-1; D perhaps matches TRBD1 (5 bases). The CDR3 has 13 amino acids. The ends were cut back, 4 bases at V and 4 bases at J, with 10 bases in the middle. Per the germline V gene, CDR1 is MNHEY and CDR2 is SVGAGI. CDR3 in amino acids: CASSLQVTTEAFF. CDR3 in DNA: TGTGCCAGCAGTTTACAGGTAACCACTGAAGCTTTCTTT.

The gene calls are TRBV9 and TRBJ2-3; D may be TRBD2 (6 bases). The germline gives CDR1 SGDLS, CDR2 YYNGEE. V lost 6 bases and J lost 6, with 14 bases in between. The CDR3 is 13 amino acids. The CDR3 DNA sequence: TGTGCCAGCACCTCTGGGGGGAGGGATACGCAGTATTTT. Translation gives CASTSGGRDTQYF.

The V gene is TRBV10-3, the J gene TRBJ1-2; 7 positions agree with TRBD1. V lost 10 bases to trimming and J lost 6 bases; unmatched junction nucleotides: 20. Germline CDR1 ENHRY, CDR2 SYGVKD. The CDR3 has 16 residues. The CDR3 protein is CATVTPNNRGNHGYTF. CDR3 sequence (DNA): TGTGCCACCGTAACCCCTAATAACAGGGGAAATCATGGCTACACCTTC.

The chain uses TRBV4-1 and TRBJ1-4; the match to TRBD1 covers 7 bases. The CDR3 extends over 15 amino acids. In germline, CDR1 is MGHRA, CDR2 YSYEKL. The V segment lost 3 bases and the J segment 8 bases; nucleotides outside the gene matches: 9. This CDR3 reads CASSHPTGAGEKLFF. The CDR3 DNA reads TGCGCCAGCAGCCATCCAACAGGGGCCGGGGAAAAACTGTTTTTT.

This rearrangement joins TRBV28 to TRBJ2-5, with 7 bases matching TRBD2. This CDR3 comprises 15 residues. The trim removed 5 bases at V and 7 bases at J, leaving 13 bases unmatched. Per the germline V gene, CDR1 is MDHEN and CDR2 is SYDVKM. The CDR3 protein is CASSAEGEGYLTQYF. The CDR3 DNA is TGTGCCAGCAGTGCAGAAGGGGAGGGTTATCTGACCCAGTACTTC.

In regard to this clone: This sample also contains other DNA sequences that code for the same CDR3. The chain is built from TRBV27 and TRBJ2-4; 7 bases agree with TRBD1. The CDR3 runs to 14 residues. The germline V gene has CDR1 MNHEY and CDR2 SMNVEV (reference sequence). J lost 3 bases, V lost 5 bases, and 4 bases had no gene match. CDR3 loop: CASSLRDSKNIQYF. The CDR3 bases are TGTGCCAGCAGTCTCCGGGACAGCAAAAACATTCAGTACTTC.

Worth noting for this clone: The sample carries other DNA sequences with the same CDR3. This rearrangement joins TRBV7-9 to TRBJ1-5, with D perhaps matching TRBD1 (6 bases). CDR3 length: 14 amino acids. V lost 1 base to trimming and J lost 7 bases, with 11 bases between them. Germline V gene sequence: CDR1 SEHNR, CDR2 FQNEAQ (reference sequence). This CDR3 is CASSLGRGGQPQHF. The CDR3 nucleotides are TGTGCCAGCAGCTTAGGCAGGGGTGGACAGCCCCAGCATTTT.

This sequence joins TRBV27 and TRBJ1-2, with D unresolved. V was clipped by 0 bases and J by 8 bases, with 10 bases between them. Germline V lookup: CDR1 MNHEY, CDR2 SMNVEV (reference sequence). This CDR3 is 13 amino acids long. CDR3 bases: TGTGCCAGCAGTTTATCCGGTTTTAGCGGCTACACCTTC. Translation gives CASSLSGFSGYTF.

V is TRBV5-4 and J is TRBJ2-7; 7 positions match TRBD1. V lost 4 bases to trimming and J lost 3 bases; unmatched junction nucleotides: 7. The CDR3 spans 14 residues. CDR1 and CDR2 from the germline V gene are SGHNT and YYREEE (reference sequence). The CDR3 DNA reads TGTGCCAGCAGCGGAAGAGGGACAGTCTACGAGCAGTACTTC. It specifies CASSGRGTVYEQYF.

Here the CDR3 DNA reads TGTGCCAGCAGCCCGCCGACTAGCGGGAGCAGGAGGGCCTACAATGAGCAGTTCTTC. Residues: CASSPPTSGSRRAYNEQFF. J is TRBJ2-1 and V is TRBV7-9; TRBD2 agrees at 12 bases. Germline trimming cut 5 bases from V and 2 bases from J; bases unmatched to any gene: 13. The CDR3 has 19 residues. Germline-derived CDR1 and CDR2 are SEHNR and FQNEAQ (reference sequence). Filled out from reference TRBV7-9 and TRBJ2-1, the complete variable domain reads DTGVSQNPRHKITKRGQNVTFRCDPISEHNRLYWYRQTLGQGPEFLTYFQNEAQLEKSRLLSDRFSAERPKGSFSTLEIQRTEQGDSAMYLCASSPPTSGSRRAYNEQFFGPGTRLTVL.

Turning to this clone: The sample holds other DNA sequences that translate to the same CDR3. The chain carries TRBV27 and TRBJ2-7; possibly TRBD2 for D (8 bases). Germline V lookup: CDR1 MNHEY, CDR2 SMNVEV (reference sequence). V lost 4 bases, J lost 0 bases, and 13 bases lay in between. CDR3 length: 15 residues. Here the CDR3 reads CASSWDSGGSYEQYF. Written as DNA, the CDR3 is TGTGCCAGCAGTTGGGACAGCGGGGGCTCCTACGAGCAGTACTTC.

CDR3 sequence: CSVYTGTGVYEQYF. CDR3 bases: TGCAGCGTTTACACCGGGACAGGGGTCTACGAGCAGTACTTC. The chain links TRBV29-1 to TRBJ2-7; TRBD1 aligns across 10 bases. CDR1 and CDR2 from the germline V gene are SQVTM and ANQGSEA. V shed 5 bases, J shed 3 bases, and the junction held 7 bases outside the gene matches. The CDR3 consists of 14 residues.

The gene calls are TRBV19 and TRBJ2-7; no clear D. V was clipped by 0 bases and J by 4 bases, with 7 bases between them. The germline V gene has CDR1 LNHDA and CDR2 SQIVND (reference sequence). CDR3 length: 13 amino acids. The CDR3 loop is CASSIEFRYEQYF. The CDR3 DNA sequence: TGTGCCAGTAGTATAGAGTTCAGGTACGAGCAGTACTTC.

This rearrangement joins TRBV29-1 to TRBJ1-1, with TRBD1 as a possible D gene (6 bases). Trimming cost V 8 bases and J 2 bases, with 24 bases left between them. Germline-derived CDR1 and CDR2 are SQVTM and ANQGSEA. The CDR3 is 16 amino acids. As DNA, the CDR3 is TGCAGCTTCGACACTTATGGAGGGGGTCTTAACACTGAAGCTTTCTTT. Encoded protein: CSFDTYGGGLNTEAFF.